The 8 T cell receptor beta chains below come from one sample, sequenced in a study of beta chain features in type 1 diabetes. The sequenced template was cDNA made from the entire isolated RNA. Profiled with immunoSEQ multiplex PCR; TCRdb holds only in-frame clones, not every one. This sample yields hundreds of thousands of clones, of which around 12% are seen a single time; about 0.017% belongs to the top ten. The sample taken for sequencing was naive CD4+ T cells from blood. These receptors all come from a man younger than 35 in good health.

In DNA form, the CDR3 reads TGTGCCAGCAGTTTAGGCAGGGGTCGGTCCTACGAGCAGTACTTC. Translated, it gives CASSLGRGRSYEQYF. The V gene is TRBV28, the J gene TRBJ2-7; perhaps TRBD1 as D (6 bases). Trimming took off 2 bases at V and 1 base at J, with 12 bases between the two ends. Germline CDR1 is MDHEN and CDR2 is SYDVKM. The CDR3 has 15 amino acids.

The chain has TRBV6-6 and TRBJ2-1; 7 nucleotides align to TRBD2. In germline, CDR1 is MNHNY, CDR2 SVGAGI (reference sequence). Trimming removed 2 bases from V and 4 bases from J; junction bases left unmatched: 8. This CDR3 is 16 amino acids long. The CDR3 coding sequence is TGTGCCAGCAGTTACAGGACGGGAGGTGGGTACAATGAGCAGTTCTTC. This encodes CASSYRTGGGYNEQFF.

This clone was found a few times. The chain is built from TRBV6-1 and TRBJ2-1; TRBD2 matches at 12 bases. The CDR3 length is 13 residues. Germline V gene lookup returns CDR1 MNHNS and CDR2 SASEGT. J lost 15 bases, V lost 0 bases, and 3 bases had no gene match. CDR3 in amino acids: CASSEAGTSGSFF. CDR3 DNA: TGTGCCAGCAGTGAAGCCGGGACTAGCGGGTCGTTCTTC.

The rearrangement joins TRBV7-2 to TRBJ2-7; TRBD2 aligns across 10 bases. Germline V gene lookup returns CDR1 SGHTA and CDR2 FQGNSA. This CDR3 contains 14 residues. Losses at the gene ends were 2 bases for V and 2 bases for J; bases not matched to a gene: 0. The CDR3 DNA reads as TGTGCCAGCAGCTTAACTAGCGGGACCTACGAGCAGTACTTC. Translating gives CASSLTSGTYEQYF.

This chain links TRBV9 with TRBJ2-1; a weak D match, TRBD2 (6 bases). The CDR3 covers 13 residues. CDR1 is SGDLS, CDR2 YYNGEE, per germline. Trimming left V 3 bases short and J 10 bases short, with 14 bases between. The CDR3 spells CASSASPGDEQFF. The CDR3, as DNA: TGTGCCAGCAGCGCGTCCCCGGGGGACGAGCAGTTCTTC.

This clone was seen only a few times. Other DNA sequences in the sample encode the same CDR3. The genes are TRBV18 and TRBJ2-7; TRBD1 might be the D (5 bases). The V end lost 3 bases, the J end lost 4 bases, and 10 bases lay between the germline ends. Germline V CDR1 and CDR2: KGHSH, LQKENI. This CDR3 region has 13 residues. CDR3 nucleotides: TGTGCCAGCTCACCCCGCGACAGTTACGAGCAGTACTTC. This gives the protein CASSPRDSYEQYF.

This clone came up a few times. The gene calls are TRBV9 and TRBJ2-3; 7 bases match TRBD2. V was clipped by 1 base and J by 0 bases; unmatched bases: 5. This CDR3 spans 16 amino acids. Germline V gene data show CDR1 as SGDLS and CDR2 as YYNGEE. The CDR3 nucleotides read TGTGCCAGCAGCGTAAAGGGACTACATAGCACAGATACGCAGTATTTT. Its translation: CASSVKGLHSTDTQYF.

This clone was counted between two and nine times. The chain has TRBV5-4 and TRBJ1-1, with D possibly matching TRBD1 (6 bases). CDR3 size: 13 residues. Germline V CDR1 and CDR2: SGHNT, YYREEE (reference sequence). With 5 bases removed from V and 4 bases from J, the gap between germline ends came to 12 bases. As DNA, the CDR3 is TGTGCCAGCAGTGGGGGCTGGGCCACTGAAGCTTTCTTT. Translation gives CASSGGWATEAFF.